The 5 T cell receptor beta chains below were found in one sample sequenced in a study of shared clonotypes between healthy human individuals. Produced via immunoSEQ multiplex PCR; TCRdb's table is partial and in-frame only. The sample contains approximately 500,000 clones, roughly 80% of which appear only once. The specimen was PBMCs. The origin of the receptors is a woman in her thirties or forties in good health. Some clones in this sample may be carry-over from other donors' samples.

The chain carries TRBV6-5 and TRBJ2-5; 7 positions agree with TRBD2. The CDR3 has 15 residues. Per germline, CDR1 MNHEY and CDR2 SVGAGI. The V segment lost 2 bases and the J segment 6 bases; nucleotides outside the gene matches: 9. The CDR3 protein is CASSYLGGSGQTQYF. CDR3 coding DNA: TGTGCCAGCAGTTACCTAGGCGGGAGCGGCCAGACCCAGTACTTC.

The chain couples TRBV21-1 to TRBJ1-5; the DNA was not compared with TRBD1, the D call given in the table. TRBV21-1 is a known pseudogene. The CDR3 loop spans 14 amino acids. The CDR3 region has the DNA TGTGCCAGCAGCAAAGCTAGGGGCCACCAGCCCCAGCATTTT. The encoded protein is CASSKARGHQPQHF.

This rearrangement joins TRBV18 to TRBJ2-7, with D perhaps matching TRBD1 (5 bases). V lost 3 bases and J 7 bases, leaving 10 bases between the germline ends. Germline values: CDR1 KGHSH, CDR2 LQKENI. This CDR3 comprises 12 residues. CDR3 residues: CASSPSTEEQYF. The CDR3 nucleotides read TGTGCCAGCTCACCCTCGACAGAGGAGCAGTACTTC. Filled out from reference TRBV18 and TRBJ2-7, the complete variable domain reads NAGVMQNPRHLVRRRGQEARLRCSPMKGHSHVYWYRQLPEEGLKFMVYLQKENIIDESGMPKERFSAEFPKEGPSILRIQQVVRGDSAAYFCASSPSTEEQYFGPGTRLTVT.

V gene TRBV7-9 combines with J gene TRBJ2-5, with D tentatively TRBD2 (7 bases). The V gene lost 7 bases and the J gene lost 5 bases, with 23 bases spanning the gap. Germline V CDR1 and CDR2: SEHNR, FQNEAQ (reference sequence). The CDR3 loop spans 16 amino acids. The CDR3 reads CASTLGGARREETQYF. CDR3 bases: TGTGCCAGCACCCTTGGGGGGGCCCGGCGGGAGGAGACCCAGTACTTC.

Notes on this clone: A read error is likely here: a far larger clone is one base away. The CDR3 end shows no conserved phenylalanine or tryptophan, and so a read error is likely. The V gene is TRBV10-2, the J gene TRBJ2-7; D is unresolved. Trimming left V 3 bases short and J 2 bases short, with 11 bases between. The CDR3 runs to 14 residues. Germline V lookup: CDR1 WSHSY, CDR2 SAAADI. The CDR3 is CASSDLDGAYEQYL. CDR3 DNA sequence: TGCGCCAGCAGTGATTTGGACGGAGCCTACGAGCAGTACTTA.